A single sample gave rise to the 4 T cell receptor beta chains below, sequenced in a study of blood T cells in healthy people across ages. Together with a sample-barcoded 5' primer, a J-beta primer mix was included in a second PCR lasting roughly 6 to 12 cycles. TCRdb processed the 5' RACE reads anew with MiXCR; each CDR3 protein has one entry. The table lists 1.8 million or so distinct CDR3 sequences, 35% to 50% of them singletons. Sequenced: blood. All receptors derive from a human donor in good health.

V is TRBV11-2 and J is TRBJ1-3; TRBD1 is a possible D gene (6 bases). Germline V lookup: CDR1 SGHAT, CDR2 FQNNGV. The CDR3 runs 17 residues. V lost 10 bases and J 0 bases, leaving 22 bases between the germline ends. The CDR3: CATIGGAGVSSGNTIYF. Here the CDR3 DNA reads TGTGCCACCATCGGGGGGGCAGGGGTGAGCTCTGGAAACACCATATATTTT.

The chain's CDR3 is CSAAGTGANVLTF. In nucleotides, the CDR3 is TGCAGTGCAGCAGGGACTGGGGCCAACGTCCTGACTTTC. The chain recombines TRBV20-1 with TRBJ2-6, with D perhaps matching TRBD1 (5 bases). Germline CDR1 is DFQATT and CDR2 is SNEGSKA (reference sequence). The V end was cut by 6 bases, the J end by 2 bases, with 8 bases between. CDR3 length equals 13 residues.

This chain uses TRBV5-1 with TRBJ1-2; D possibly corresponds to TRBD1 (6 bases). The CDR3 consists of 15 residues. CDR1 is SGHRS and CDR2 is YFSETQ in the germline V gene. The germline V and J ends were trimmed by 4 bases and 0 bases, with 13 bases remaining between them. The DNA of the CDR3 is TGCGCCAGCAGCCCGTACAGGGCCTCTAACTATGGCTACACCTTC. Protein product: CASSPYRASNYGYTF.

The rearrangement joins TRBV5-1 to TRBJ2-2, with 8 bases aligning to TRBD1. There are 15 residues in the CDR3. The V gene's germline CDR1 is SGHRS and CDR2 YFSETQ. After removal of 4 bases from V and 0 bases from J, the junction contained 2 bases not matched to a gene. CDR3 residues: CASSMDRANTGELFF. The CDR3 DNA is TGCGCCAGCAGCATGGACAGGGCGAACACCGGGGAGCTGTTTTTT.